These 10 T cell receptor beta chains were all obtained from the same sample, sequenced in a study of cytomegalovirus exposure and HLA in healthy donors. The study ran its PCR with 60 Vbeta and 13 Jbeta primers. Clones were read by immunoSEQ multiplex PCR, and TCRdb kept only the in-frame ones, dropping some. This table holds about 110,000 clones, 74% found once. Sequenced sample: PBMCs. These receptors came from a man in his thirties or forties in good health and CMV-seropositive.

This clone was counted a few times. The rearrangement links TRBV2 to TRBJ2-7; 9 bases match TRBD2. V lost 1 base and J lost 4; bases outside the gene matches: 5. CDR3 length: 15 residues. Germline V CDR1 and CDR2: SNHLY, FYNNEI. This CDR3 is CASSEEGGLAYEQYF. CDR3 bases: TGTGCCAGCAGTGAAGAAGGGGGACTAGCTTACGAGCAGTACTTC. The full variable domain, in which reference TRBV2 and TRBJ2-7 provide the parts outside the CDR3, is EPEVTQTPSHQVTQMGQEVILRCVPISNHLYFYWYRQILGQKVEFLVSFYNNEISEKSEIFDDQFSVERPDGSNFTLKIRSTKLEDSAMYFCASSEEGGLAYEQYFGPGTRLTVT.

This chain joins TRBV6-1 and TRBJ1-5; D may be TRBD1 (6 bases). The germline V and J ends were trimmed by 1 base and 11 bases, with 18 bases remaining between them. This CDR3 is built from 15 residues. Germline V gives CDR1 MNHNS, CDR2 SASEGT. The CDR3 region has the DNA TGTGCCAGCAGTGAAGGGACCGGGACAACCTTTGCCCAGCATTTT. Encoded protein: CASSEGTGTTFAQHF.

V is TRBV5-6 and J is TRBJ2-5, with D unclear. V was shortened by 0 bases and J by 1 base, with 7 bases between the two germline ends. Germline CDR1 is SGHDT and CDR2 is YYEEEE. The CDR3 loop spans 14 amino acids. This CDR3 is CASSLVGSQETQYF. The CDR3, as DNA: TGTGCCAGCAGCTTGGTGGGCAGCCAAGAGACCCAGTACTTC.

The V call is TRBV10-3, the J call TRBJ1-2; D is unclear. CDR1 is ENHRY and CDR2 is SYGVKD in the germline V gene. The CDR3 contains 12 residues. Trimming stripped 1 base from V and 7 bases from J, with 7 bases between. CDR3 region: CAISEYGSGYTF. In DNA form, the CDR3 reads TGTGCCATCAGTGAGTACGGGAGTGGCTACACCTTC.

V gene TRBV5-6 combines with J gene TRBJ1-2; D is undetermined. CDR3 length: 17 amino acids. V dropped 0 bases and J dropped 4 bases, with 19 bases sitting between them. Looked up from germline, CDR1 is SGHDT and CDR2 is YYEEEE. The CDR3 coding sequence is TGTGCCAGCAGCTTGGTGCCCACCTTTCAGGTCTCCTATGGCTACACCTTC. This sequence encodes CASSLVPTFQVSYGYTF.

The genes are TRBV28 and TRBJ1-2; possible D gene TRBD1, 5 bases. CDR1 MDHEN and CDR2 SYDVKM come from the germline V gene. The CDR3 sequence is 14 residues long. Between the trimmed V and J ends, which lost 10 bases and 2 bases, there was a span of 17 bases. This CDR3 is CATGIGGGNYGYTF. CDR3 DNA: TGTGCCACAGGGATCGGGGGGGGGAACTATGGCTACACCTTC.

This chain uses TRBV29-1 with TRBJ2-3; no definite D call. This CDR3 comprises 13 residues. CDR1 is SQVTM and CDR2 is ANQGSEA in the germline V gene. Trimming took 1 base from V and 4 from J, leaving 9 bases between them. DNA of the CDR3: TGCAGCGTTGAAGGCGTTACGTCAGATACGCAGTATTTT. Protein product: CSVEGVTSDTQYF.

The V and J genes are TRBV25-1 and TRBJ2-4, with a possible D match to TRBD1 (5 bases). The V gene's germline CDR1 is MGHDK and CDR2 SYGVNS. This CDR3 has 16 amino acids. V was shortened by 3 bases and J by 4 bases, with 16 bases between the two germline ends. CDR3 nucleotides: TGTGCCAGCAGTGATACTTTTAGGGGTACTAAAAACATTCAGTACTTC. Translating it yields CASSDTFRGTKNIQYF.

V and J are TRBV28 and TRBJ2-7, with 11 bases that match TRBD1. The ends lost 5 bases at V and 4 bases at J; junction bases unmatched: 7. Germline CDR1 is MDHEN and CDR2 is SYDVKM. The CDR3 is made up of 15 amino acids. DNA for the CDR3: TGTGCCAGCAGTCTCGGACAGGGGGCAGGTTACGAGCAGTACTTC. This encodes CASSLGQGAGYEQYF.

There are a few counts of this clone. V and J are TRBV5-1 and TRBJ1-1, with 8 bases aligning to TRBD1. Germline loops: CDR1 SGHRS, CDR2 YFSETQ. This CDR3 spans 16 amino acids. Trimming removed 0 bases from V and 1 base from J; junction bases left unmatched: 5. CDR3 coding DNA: TGCGCCAGCAGCTTGGGGACAGGGTGGTCGAACACTGAAGCTTTCTTT. Translating it yields CASSLGTGWSNTEAFF. The full variable domain, in which reference TRBV5-1 and TRBJ1-1 provide the parts outside the CDR3, is KAGVTQTPRYLIKTRGQQVTLSCSPISGHRSVSWYQQTPGQGLQFLFEYFSETQRNKGNFPGRFSGRQFSNSRSEMNVSTLELGDSALYLCASSLGTGWSNTEAFFGQGTRLTVV.